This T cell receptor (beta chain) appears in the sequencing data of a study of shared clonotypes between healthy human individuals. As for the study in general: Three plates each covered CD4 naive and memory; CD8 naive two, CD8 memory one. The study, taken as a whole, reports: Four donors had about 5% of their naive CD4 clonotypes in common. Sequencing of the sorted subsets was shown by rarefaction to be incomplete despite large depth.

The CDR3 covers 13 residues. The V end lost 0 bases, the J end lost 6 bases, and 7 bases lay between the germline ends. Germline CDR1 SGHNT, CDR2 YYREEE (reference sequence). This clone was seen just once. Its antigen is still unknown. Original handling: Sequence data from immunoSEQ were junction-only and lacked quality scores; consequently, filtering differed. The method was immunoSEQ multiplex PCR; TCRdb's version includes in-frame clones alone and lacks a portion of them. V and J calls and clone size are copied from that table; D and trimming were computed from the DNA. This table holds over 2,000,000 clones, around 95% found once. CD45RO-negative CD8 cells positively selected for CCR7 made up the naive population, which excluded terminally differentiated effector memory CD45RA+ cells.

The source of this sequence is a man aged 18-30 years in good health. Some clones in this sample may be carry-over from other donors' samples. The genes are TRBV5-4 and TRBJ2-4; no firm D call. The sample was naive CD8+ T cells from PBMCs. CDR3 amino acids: CASSLERGNIQYF. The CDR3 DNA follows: TGTGCCAGCAGCTTGGAACGCGGAAACATTCAGTACTTC.